Listed below are T cell receptor beta chains from one sample, sequenced in a study of human T cells and chemical hapten exposure. TCRdb processed the RACE reads anew with MiXCR; each CDR3 protein has one entry. The sample has fewer than 300,000 distinct CDR3 sequences, about 9% seen once. Material: whole blood, obtained in connection with sensitization to the hapten diphenylcyclopropenone (DPC). The receptors derive from a woman aged 40 to 49 with alopecia areata. Some clones in this sample may be carry-over from other donors' samples. Each CDR3 is given with its conserved first and last residue. The order of the fields is J gene, clone size, D gene, CDR3 length, V gene, CDR3 protein, CDR3 DNA. D genes are given only for firm matches. Expanded clones get a size class; other rows say once, few or many, or leave the size out.

J: TRBJ2-3
size: -
D: -
length: 18
V: TRBV27
CDR3: CASTQLYGLVGYTDTQYF
DNA: TGTGCCAGCACCCAACTTTATGGGCTAGTGGGTTATACAGATACGCAGTATTTT

J: TRBJ2-3
size: few
D: TRBD2
length: 17
V: TRBV28
CDR3: CASSGAGTSYSTDTQYF
DNA: TGTGCCAGCAGTGGTGCCGGGACTAGCTATAGCACAGATACGCAGTATTTT

J: TRBJ2-7
size: few
D: -
length: 11
V: TRBV6-1
CDR3: CASDSSYEQYF
DNA: TGTGCCAGCGACAGCTCCTACGAGCAGTACTTC

J: TRBJ2-5
size: few
D: -
length: 16
V: TRBV20-1
CDR3: CSARVQLAGLQETQYF
DNA: TGCAGTGCTAGAGTTCAACTCGCGGGACTCCAAGAGACCCAGTACTTC

J: TRBJ2-3
size: few
D: -
length: 15
V: TRBV12-3/TRBV12-4
CDR3: CASSLFGLSTDTQYF
DNA: TGTGCCAGCAGTTTGTTCGGTCTTAGCACAGATACGCAGTATTTT

J: TRBJ2-1
size: few
D: -
length: 10
V: TRBV29-1
CDR3: CSVEDRVVFF
DNA: TGCAGCGTTGAAGACAGGGTTGTGTTCTTC

J: TRBJ2-3
size: -
D: -
length: 19
V: TRBV30
CDR3: CAWGPLAAGDQGGTDTQYF
DNA: TGTGCCTGGGGGCCCTTGGCAGCGGGAGACCAGGGGGGCACAGATACGCAGTATTTT

J: TRBJ1-2
size: few
D: TRBD1
length: 14
V: TRBV28
CDR3: CASISGQGAEGYTF
DNA: TGTGCCAGCATCTCGGGACAGGGGGCGGAGGGCTACACCTTC

J: TRBJ2-3
size: many
D: -
length: 15
V: TRBV4-3
CDR3: CASSQDRLGIDTQYF
DNA: TGCGCCAGCAGCCAAGATCGGCTTGGCATAGATACGCAGTATTTT

J: TRBJ2-4
size: -
D: -
length: 15
V: TRBV20-1
CDR3: CSASSPGRAKNIQYF
DNA: TGCAGTGCTAGTTCGCCGGGACGGGCTAAAAACATTCAGTACTTC

J: TRBJ2-5
size: few
D: TRBD2
length: 18
V: TRBV12-3/TRBV12-4
CDR3: CASSYGLGTNNYQETQYF
DNA: TGTGCCAGCAGTTATGGGCTCGGGACTAACAACTACCAAGAGACCCAGTACTTC

J: TRBJ1-2
size: -
D: -
length: 16
V: TRBV6-5
CDR3: CASSYAYDVRGGGYTF
DNA: TGTGCCAGCAGTTACGCTTACGACGTGAGAGGCGGAGGCTACACCTTC

J: TRBJ1-2
size: many
D: TRBD1
length: 14
V: TRBV6-5
CDR3: CASSPGTANYGYTF
DNA: TGTGCCAGCAGCCCTGGGACAGCGAACTATGGCTACACCTTC

J: TRBJ2-4
size: -
D: -
length: 16
V: TRBV4-3
CDR3: CASSQEIGISTYIQYF
DNA: TGCGCCAGCAGCCAAGAGATTGGCATTTCAACATACATTCAGTACTTC

J: TRBJ1-4
size: -
D: -
length: 14
V: TRBV12-3/TRBV12-4
CDR3: CASSPQAGREKLFF
DNA: TGTGCCAGCAGTCCCCAGGCAGGGAGAGAAAAACTGTTTTTT

J: TRBJ1-1
size: few
D: -
length: 13
V: TRBV12-3/TRBV12-4
CDR3: CASSSALDSEAFF
DNA: TGTGCCAGCAGTTCCGCCCTGGACAGTGAAGCTTTCTTT

J: TRBJ2-7
size: many
D: TRBD2
length: 13
V: TRBV7-6
CDR3: CASSRTRTNEQYF
DNA: TGTGCCAGCAGTCGGACTAGAACAAACGAGCAGTACTTC

J: TRBJ1-5
size: many
D: TRBD1
length: 15
V: TRBV12-3/TRBV12-4
CDR3: CASSSPGQGNQPQHF
DNA: TGTGCCAGCAGTTCCCCGGGACAGGGTAATCAGCCCCAGCATTTT

J: TRBJ1-1
size: -
D: -
length: 12
V: TRBV28
CDR3: CASSFRWAEAFF
DNA: TGTGCCAGCAGTTTCAGGTGGGCTGAAGCTTTCTTT

J: TRBJ2-7
size: many
D: -
length: 11
V: TRBV12-3/TRBV12-4
CDR3: CASSQNYEQYF
DNA: TGTGCCAGCAGCCAAAACTACGAGCAGTACTTC

J: TRBJ1-5
size: few
D: -
length: 13
V: TRBV6-2/TRBV6-3
CDR3: CASSYQAHQPQHF
DNA: TGTGCCAGCAGTTACCAGGCTCATCAGCCCCAGCATTTT

J: TRBJ2-7
size: few
D: -
length: 14
V: TRBV7-9
CDR3: CASSPALVPYEQYF
DNA: TGTGCCAGCAGCCCGGCCCTGGTCCCATACGAGCAGTACTTC

J: TRBJ2-7
size: few
D: -
length: 14
V: TRBV20-1
CDR3: CSARDFGWVGEQYF
DNA: TGCAGTGCTAGAGATTTCGGCTGGGTAGGGGAGCAGTACTTC

J: TRBJ2-3
size: -
D: -
length: 16
V: TRBV10-3
CDR3: CATTRGASGVTDTQYF
DNA: TGTGCCACCACGAGGGGGGCTAGCGGAGTAACAGATACGCAGTATTTT

J: TRBJ2-5
size: many
D: -
length: 14
V: TRBV6-5
CDR3: CASSYSLGQETQYF
DNA: TGTGCCAGCAGTTACTCGTTAGGGCAAGAGACCCAGTACTTC